The clone carrying this T cell receptor beta chain was picked up a small number of times. Its antigen is undetermined. This sample is drawn from a study of T cell repertoires in cytomegalovirus infection. Overall study: Used in the study were CMV epitopes, some recently identified and HLA-C-restricted, others well-studied and HLA-B-restricted. It can be stated that public TCR beta signatures indicated CMV infection as well as a matching HLA type.

One entry per CDR3 protein results from TCRdb running MiXCR on the reads. The repertoire holds approximately 910,000 distinct CDR3 sequences, with about a third as singletons. Unmatched junction bases numbered 6, after V lost 4 bases and J lost 0 bases. Germline V lookup: CDR1 SGHVS, CDR2 FNYEAQ. This CDR3 region has 17 residues. General study results and limits: The study identified carriers of CMV plus the relevant HLA from cumulative public TCR beta family frequency. There were HLA-C-restricted CMV-specific TCR beta clonotypes dominating the ex vivo response.

This clonotype originated in a human donor in good health (CMV status not recorded). Some clones in this sample may be carry-over from other donors' samples. Source: cultured CD8+ T cells from PBMCs, taken from culture after CMV antigen stimulation. This rearrangement joins TRBV7-6 to TRBJ1-6; 7 bases are shared with TRBD1. In DNA form, the CDR3 reads TGTGCCAGCAGCTCCCTGACAGGGAGCTCCTATAATTCACCCCTCCACTTT. Amino acid sequence: CASSSLTGSSYNSPLHF.